This passage covers 29 T cell receptor beta chains from one sample sequenced in a study of shared clonotypes between healthy human individuals. Here immunoSEQ multiplex PCR was the method, and the copy in TCRdb shows in-frame clones only, minus some. The sample includes 980,000 or so clones, over 75% of them seen just once. Sequenced material: memory CD4+ T cells sorted from blood. Subset: CD45RA-negative fraction. All receptors come from a man between 18 and 29 years old in good health.

This clone was detected only once. In DNA form, the CDR3 reads TGTGCCAGCAGTATCCGGACTAGCGGGGGGCTCTACAATGAGCAGTTCTTC. It encodes CASSIRTSGGLYNEQFF. This chain joins TRBV27 and TRBJ2-1, with 14 positions matching TRBD2. In germline, CDR1 is MNHEY, CDR2 SMNVEV (reference sequence). The CDR3 has 17 amino acids. V shed 5 bases and J 3 bases; nucleotides not matched to a gene: 6.

Concerning this clone itself: The same CDR3 can be traced to other DNA sequences in this sample. The chain links TRBV11-3 to TRBJ2-7; D ambiguous. Germline-derived CDR1 and CDR2 are SGHNT and YENEEA. Trimming cost V 0 bases and J 5 bases, with 5 bases left between them. The CDR3 has 12 amino acids. The DNA of the CDR3 is TGTGCCAGCAGCTTAGATGGGGACGAGCAGTACTTC. Translation gives CASSLDGDEQYF.

This rearrangement joins TRBV5-1 to TRBJ1-1; 8 bases align to TRBD1. The CDR3 spans 14 residues. CDR1 is SGHRS and CDR2 is YFSETQ in the germline V gene. After removal of 1 base from V and 7 bases from J, the junction contained 6 bases not matched to a gene. CDR3 sequence: CASSLSGGLNEAFF. Written as DNA, the CDR3 is TGCGCCAGCAGCTTGTCAGGGGGCCTGAATGAAGCTTTCTTT.

This clone was seen just once. The V gene is TRBV18, the J gene TRBJ1-3; D possibly corresponds to TRBD1 (5 bases). The length of the CDR3 is 15 residues. Trimming shortened V by 2 bases and J by 0 bases, and 8 bases separated the two germline ends. Germline V lookup: CDR1 KGHSH, CDR2 LQKENI. The CDR3 sequence is CASSPLGTSGNTIYF. The CDR3 DNA sequence: TGTGCCAGCTCACCATTAGGGACCTCTGGAAACACCATATATTTT.

The V call is TRBV5-1, the J call TRBJ2-7; TRBD1 might be the D (6 bases). CDR1 is SGHRS, CDR2 YFSETQ, per germline. This CDR3 has 15 residues. V was clipped by 0 bases and J by 0 bases, with 10 bases between them. CDR3 sequence (DNA): TGCGCCAGCAGCTTGGGGCAGGGGACCTCCTACGAGCAGTACTTC. This gives the protein CASSLGQGTSYEQYF.

Concerning this clone itself: Different DNA sequences within this sample yield the same CDR3. The J gene is TRBJ2-5, the V gene TRBV7-2; TRBD2 aligns across 7 bases. V lost 0 bases, J lost 5 bases, and 6 bases stayed unmatched. The CDR3 runs to 15 residues. Per the germline V gene, CDR1 is SGHTA and CDR2 is FQGNSA. This CDR3 is CASSLATGGWETQYF. CDR3 DNA: TGTGCCAGCAGCTTAGCAACCGGGGGGTGGGAGACCCAGTACTTC. Combining the CDR3 with reference TRBV7-2 and TRBJ2-5 gives the whole variable domain GAGVSQSPSNKVTEKGKDVELRCDPISGHTALYWYRQSLGQGLEFLIYFQGNSAPDKSGLPSDRFSAERTGGSVSTLTIQRTQQEDSAVYLCASSLATGGWETQYFGPGTRLLVL.

This chain uses TRBV19 with TRBJ2-5; 13 bases fit TRBD2. The CDR3 sequence is 16 residues long. V dropped 10 bases and J dropped 5; count of bases not matched to a gene: 13. From germline, CDR1 is LNHDA and CDR2 SQIVND (reference sequence). In nucleotides, the CDR3 is TGTGCCACCACAACTAGCGGGAGGGCCCTGGGGGAGACCCAGTACTTC. Translation: CATTTSGRALGETQYF.

The rearrangement uses TRBV2 and TRBJ2-5, with 7 bases that match TRBD1. Germline V gene lookup returns CDR1 SNHLY and CDR2 FYNNEI. There are 16 residues in the CDR3. The J segment lost 3 bases and the V segment lost 4 bases, leaving 11 bases of the junction unmatched. The CDR3 bases are TGTGCCAGCAGTGTACCGACACGACAGGGTGAAGAGACCCAGTACTTC. Translation: CASSVPTRQGEETQYF.

The chain links TRBV6-1 to TRBJ2-6; no definite D call. Germline V gene sequence: CDR1 MNHNS, CDR2 SASEGT. The CDR3 is made up of 17 amino acids. V was trimmed by 4 bases and J by 0 bases, leaving 13 bases between them. CDR3 DNA sequence: TGTGCCAGCAGTGGGCAGCCCCTTGTCTCTGGGGCCAACGTCCTGACTTTC. It specifies CASSGQPLVSGANVLTF.

The genes are TRBV5-1 and TRBJ2-7, with 7 bases matching TRBD1. The J segment lost 2 bases and the V segment lost 0 bases, leaving 5 bases of the junction unmatched. Germline assignment: CDR1 SGHRS and CDR2 YFSETQ. The CDR3 is made up of 15 amino acids. The CDR3 coding sequence is TGCGCCAGCAGCTTGGGAGGGGGCGATACCTACGAGCAGTACTTC. Translating it yields CASSLGGGDTYEQYF.

V usage is TRBV28 and J usage is TRBJ1-5; tentatively, D is TRBD1 (6 bases). Trimming pared 6 bases from V and 0 bases from J, leaving 9 bases between. The CDR3 consists of 14 residues. Germline assignment: CDR1 MDHEN and CDR2 SYDVKM. In DNA, the CDR3 is TGTGCCAGCAGCCGGGACATTAGCAATCAGCCCCAGCATTTT. Its protein is CASSRDISNQPQHF.

This chain links TRBV6-5 with TRBJ1-1, with D tentatively TRBD1 (5 bases). The CDR3 has 13 amino acids. In germline, CDR1 is MNHEY, CDR2 SVGAGI. V was shortened by 4 bases and J by 1 base, with 7 bases between the two germline ends. CDR3 in DNA: TGTGCCAGCAGTTTCGGACAGAACACTGAAGCTTTCTTT. Translating it yields CASSFGQNTEAFF.

The chain recombines TRBV4-3 with TRBJ1-2, with a weak D call TRBD1 (6 bases). In germline, CDR1 is LGHNA, CDR2 YSLEER. Deletions cut 1 base from V and 2 bases from J, with 11 bases between. CDR3 size: 15 residues. This CDR3 is CASSQVGGANYGYTF. The CDR3 coding sequence is TGCGCCAGCAGCCAAGTTGGGGGGGCGAACTATGGCTACACCTTC.

This clone occurred many times. V and J are TRBV9 and TRBJ1-2; no clear D. The germline CDR1 and CDR2 sequences are SGDLS and YYNGEE. The CDR3 loop spans 13 amino acids. With 2 bases removed from V and 5 bases from J, the gap between germline ends came to 10 bases. The CDR3 region is CASSVDGGYGYTF. The DNA for the CDR3 is TGTGCCAGCAGCGTGGACGGCGGGTATGGCTACACCTTC. Filled out from reference TRBV9 and TRBJ1-2, the complete variable domain reads DSGVTQTPKHLITATGQRVTLRCSPRSGDLSVYWYQQSLDQGLQFLIQYYNGEERAKGNILERFSAQQFPDLHSELNLSSLELGDSALYFCASSVDGGYGYTFGSGTRLTVV.

This sequence joins TRBV9 and TRBJ2-7, with D maybe TRBD2 (5 bases). The CDR3 runs 15 residues. Trimming took off 2 bases at V and 2 bases at J, with 14 bases between the two ends. Looked up from germline, CDR1 is SGDLS and CDR2 is YYNGEE. CDR3 protein: CASSVSLDGTYEQYF. In DNA, the CDR3 is TGTGCCAGCAGCGTGTCGCTGGACGGGACCTACGAGCAGTACTTC.

As concerns this clone: Other DNA sequences within the sample encode an identical CDR3. The DNA of the CDR3 is TGTGCCAGCCGGACGGGGAACTATGGCTACACCTTC. This encodes CASRTGNYGYTF. V is TRBV19 and J is TRBJ1-2; no clear D gene. Between the trimmed V and J ends, which lost 9 bases and 2 bases, there was a span of 10 bases. Germline V gene lookup returns CDR1 LNHDA and CDR2 SQIVND (reference sequence). This CDR3 is built from 12 residues.

This chain links TRBV4-1 with TRBJ2-5; 14 bases are shared with TRBD2. The CDR3 contains 18 residues. J was trimmed by 5 bases and V by 0 bases; bases with no gene match: 8. Germline V gives CDR1 MGHRA, CDR2 YSYEKL. CDR3 bases: TGCGCCAGCAGCCAAGATCCCGGACTAGCGGGGGGAGGGGAGACCCAGTACTTC. It yields the protein CASSQDPGLAGGGETQYF.

V usage is TRBV6-5 and J usage is TRBJ1-2; 9 bases are shared with TRBD1. Germline CDR1 reads MNHEY; CDR2 reads SVGAGI. V shed 5 bases, J shed 2 bases, and the junction held 6 bases outside the gene matches. CDR3 length: 15 amino acids. CDR3 loop: CASSQEGQGNYGYTF. CDR3 nucleotide sequence: TGTGCCAGCAGTCAGGAGGGACAGGGAAACTATGGCTACACCTTC.

Concerning this clone: The same CDR3 also results from other DNA sequences found in this sample. This sequence joins TRBV11-2 and TRBJ2-7, with D perhaps matching TRBD2 (7 bases). Germline assignment: CDR1 SGHAT and CDR2 FQNNGV. V shed 1 base and J shed 2 bases, with 9 bases lying between them. The CDR3 is made up of 14 amino acids. The CDR3 DNA is TGTGCCAGCAGCTTAGGCGGGGGCCCCTACGAGCAGTACTTC. Its protein product is CASSLGGGPYEQYF.

The V gene is TRBV7-2, the J gene TRBJ2-4, with a possible D match to TRBD1 (5 bases). Germline lookup yields CDR1 SGHTA and CDR2 FQGNSA. V dropped 6 bases and J dropped 0 bases, with 12 bases sitting between them. There are 15 residues in the CDR3. CDR3: CASRQTALAKNIQYF. The CDR3 DNA sequence: TGTGCCAGCAGGCAGACAGCTCTAGCCAAAAACATTCAGTACTTC.

In its sample, this clone was seen once. The gene calls are TRBV10-1 and TRBJ2-1; 9 nucleotides align to TRBD1. Germline V lookup: CDR1 WNHNN, CDR2 SYGVQD (reference sequence). The CDR3 has 16 amino acids. V was pared by 6 bases and J by 1 base, with 7 bases of the junction left unmatched. CDR3 sequence: CASSLTGTGSYNEQFF. CDR3 in DNA: TGCGCCAGCAGCCTAACCGGGACAGGGTCCTACAATGAGCAGTTCTTC.

On this clone: Other DNA sequences of this sample code for an identical CDR3. V usage is TRBV5-1 and J usage is TRBJ2-3; TRBD2 agrees at 10 bases. Germline values: CDR1 SGHRS, CDR2 YFSETQ. The junction had 3 bases not matched to a gene; V was cut back by 3 bases and J by 2 bases. The CDR3 length is 15 residues. CDR3 DNA: TGCGCCAGCAGCTCCCTAGCGGGAGTCACAGATACGCAGTATTTT. Its translation: CASSSLAGVTDTQYF. The full variable domain, its missing parts supplied by reference TRBV5-1 and TRBJ2-3, is KAGVTQTPRYLIKTRGQQVTLSCSPISGHRSVSWYQQTPGQGLQFLFEYFSETQRNKGNFPGRFSGRQFSNSRSEMNVSTLELGDSALYLCASSSLAGVTDTQYFGPGTRLTVL.

About this clone itself: Other DNA sequences in the sample encode the same CDR3. V and J are TRBV18 and TRBJ1-1; D unresolved. Trimming removed 1 base at V and 3 bases at J, with 6 bases between. The CDR3 length is 13 residues. Germline CDR1 reads KGHSH; CDR2 reads LQKENI. DNA of the CDR3: TGTGCCAGCTCACCACGGCGGGACACTGAAGCTTTCTTT. It codes for CASSPRRDTEAFF.

V and J are TRBV6-5 and TRBJ2-4, with D possibly TRBD1 on 5 matching bases. Germline CDR1 MNHEY, CDR2 SVGAGI. This CDR3 is built from 12 residues. V lost 7 bases, J lost 8 bases, and 12 bases lay in between. CDR3 nucleotide sequence: TGTGCCAGCAATCAGACAGACCACATTCAGTACTTC. Residues: CASNQTDHIQYF.

The chain is built from TRBV7-2 and TRBJ2-7, with 12 bases identical to TRBD1. This CDR3 has 14 amino acids. CDR1 and CDR2 (germline): SGHTA, FQGNSA. V lost 2 bases and J lost 10; bases outside the gene matches: 6. For the CDR3, the DNA is TGTGCCAGCAGCTTACCGGGACAGGGGGCCAAACAGTACTTC. Its translation is CASSLPGQGAKQYF.

This clone occurred once. J is TRBJ2-3 and V is TRBV7-2, with a possible D match to TRBD1 (5 bases). Trimming stripped 4 bases from V and 9 bases from J, with 14 bases between. CDR3 length equals 13 residues. Per the germline V gene, CDR1 is SGHTA and CDR2 is FQGNSA. CDR3 nucleotides: TGTGCCAGCAGCTGGGTAGGGGTGGAGACGCAGTATTTT. This sequence encodes CASSWVGVETQYF.

The chain carries TRBV19 and TRBJ1-5; D is ambiguous. From germline, CDR1 is LNHDA and CDR2 SQIVND (reference sequence). Trimming left V 3 bases short and J 5 bases short, with 8 bases between. The CDR3 sequence is 13 residues long. The CDR3 region has the DNA TGTGCCAGTAGTATCATGGGTGATCAGCCCCAGCATTTT. This translates into CASSIMGDQPQHF.

A note on this clone: Other nucleotide sequences from this sample produce the same CDR3. The chain links TRBV7-2 to TRBJ2-1; 11 bases match TRBD2. In germline, CDR1 is SGHTA, CDR2 FQGNSA. Unmatched junction bases numbered 1, after V lost 1 base and J lost 5 bases. The CDR3 is 15 amino acids. CDR3 sequence reads: CASSLGLAGNNEQFF. CDR3 sequence (DNA): TGTGCCAGCAGCTTAGGACTAGCGGGGAACAATGAGCAGTTCTTC.

This chain connects TRBV13 to TRBJ1-2; a possible D gene is TRBD1 (5 bases). Trimming removed 2 bases at V and 1 base at J, with 8 bases between. Germline CDR1 is PRHDT and CDR2 is FYEKMQ (reference sequence). The CDR3 runs 14 residues. Here the CDR3 DNA reads TGTGCCAGCAGCTTAACAGGTTATAACTATGGCTACACCTTC. It codes for CASSLTGYNYGYTF.